The clone carrying this TCR beta chain has a handful of counts. The antigen is undetermined. The germline V and J ends were trimmed by 2 bases and 0 bases, with 16 bases remaining between them. Germline V gives CDR1 GTSNPN, CDR2 SVGIG (reference sequence). The CDR3 length is 17 residues. Using its own MiXCR run on the 5' RACE reads, TCRdb lists one record per CDR3 protein. The sample yields approximately 65,000 distinct CDR3 sequences, about a sixth seen once. The sample belongs to a study of T-cell memory formation after mild COVID-19. General study points: Balance between CD4 and CD8 was seen in clones contracting day 15 to 85, and a CD4+ lean was seen in later expanders. Pre-infection memory contained some responding clones, which suggested that cross-reactive memory had joined. Shrinking CD4+ clones resided mostly in CM and EM, and CD8+ ones in EMRA.

The sequence derives from an adult woman who had mild COVID-19 (a few samples of this study predate the infection). Cell type and time point are not known. The J gene is TRBJ1-4, the V gene TRBV30; no reliable D call. The sequenced material came from PBMCs or a T cell subset sorted from them (not recorded which). CDR3 sequence: CAWSPQGIATTNEKLFF. CDR3 sequence (DNA): TGTGCCTGGAGTCCCCAAGGGATTGCGACAACTAATGAAAAACTGTTTTTT.